This TCR beta chain was captured in a study of PD-1 blockade in classical Hodgkin lymphoma. A remark on this clone: Its target is unknown.

Relapses following autologous stem cell transplantation were seen in all patients, with brentuximab vedotin exposure varying. The repertoire was sequenced with immunoSEQ multiplex PCR; TCRdb's copy has only in-frame clones and lacks some. The sample records some 31,000 clones, about two thirds being singletons. CDR1 and CDR2 (germline): MNHEY, SMNVEV (reference sequence). This CDR3 region has 14 residues. V lost 3 bases to trimming and J lost 9 bases, with 14 bases between them. Regarding the study as a whole: No one has yet defined what causes the repertoire differences, which may be disease activity or prior therapy. It was CD4+ TCR diversity, not CD8+, that rose significantly by C4D1.

This clonotype was sampled from a human donor with classical Hodgkin lymphoma. V gene TRBV27 combines with J gene TRBJ2-2; a weak D match, TRBD2 (6 bases). The source was peripheral blood mononuclear cells (PBMCs), collected before the second cycle of nivolumab. The CDR3: CASSLGLMGRELFF. The CDR3 coding sequence is TGTGCCAGCAGTTTGGGACTGATGGGCCGGGAGCTGTTTTTT.